These 27 T cell receptor beta chains originate from one sample sequenced in a study of prognosis after radiotherapy for stage I lung cancer (dated by TCRdb to the early 2020s). TCRdb lists the instrument as Illumina HiSeq 3000. Two rounds of multiplex PCR on genomic DNA were used to amplify the TCR beta CDR3 region. The first PCR round used primers specific to each TRBV and TRBJ gene, with sequences filed in Chinese patent CN105087789A. TCRdb took the public reads, trimmed them with fastp at Q25, ran MiXCR for clone calling and kept in-frame beta chains. Each CDR3 protein gets just one entry, which takes the most common genes and DNA from the rows behind it. For this sample there are about 24,000 distinct CDR3 sequences; about 34% appear just once. The ten largest account for 62% of the sample. Sample: PBMCs, taken before or after stereotactic body radiation therapy (not recorded which). Every receptor here comes from a donor of 50 years or more with non-small cell lung cancer.

Turning to this clonotype: A read error may produce the germline difference seen at one junction end. The chain has TRBV7-9 and TRBJ2-7, with D possibly being TRBD1 (5 bases). The CDR3 is 14 residues long. In germline, CDR1 is SEHNR, CDR2 FQNEAQ (reference sequence). The CDR3 sequence is CASILAGRTYEQYF. CDR3 nucleotides: TGTGCCAGCATCTTGGCAGGGCGCACCTACGAGCAGTACTTT.

Many counts were recorded for this clonotype. V gene TRBV19 combines with J gene TRBJ1-1; maybe TRBD1 (6 bases). The V gene's germline CDR1 is LNHDA and CDR2 SQIVND (reference sequence). Trimming removed 1 base at V and 6 bases at J, with 9 bases between. There are 13 residues in the CDR3. CDR3 in amino acids: CASSIVQGSEAFF. The DNA of the CDR3 is TGTGCCAGTAGTATAGTACAGGGTTCTGAAGCTTTCTTT.

This clonotype was detected a few times. The chain links TRBV4-3 to TRBJ1-4; D remains unclear. The ends were cut back, 0 bases at V and 0 bases at J, with 8 bases in the middle. Per the germline V gene, CDR1 is LGHNA and CDR2 is YSLEER. The CDR3 is made up of 16 amino acids. The CDR3 nucleotides read TGCGCCAGCAGCCAAGATTTGGGCGCAACTAATGAAAAACTGTTTTTT. It translates to CASSQDLGATNEKLFF.

This clonotype appeared many times. The genes are TRBV3-1 and TRBJ2-2; TRBD1 might be the D (5 bases). Germline assignment: CDR1 LGHDT and CDR2 YNNKEL (reference sequence). The CDR3 contains 13 residues. Deletions cut 4 bases from V and 6 bases from J, with 9 bases between. The CDR3 DNA follows: TGTGCCAGCAGCCCTTTGGGGCCCGGGGAGCTGTTTTTT. Its translation is CASSPLGPGELFF.

This clonotype was counted a few times. Being one base from a much bigger clone, this may be a read error. The V call is TRBV5-1, the J call TRBJ2-7; TRBD2 is a possible D gene (6 bases). Germline V gene lookup returns CDR1 SGHRS and CDR2 YFSETQ. The CDR3 length is 15 residues. The V end lost 4 bases, the J end lost 9 bases, and 23 bases lay between the germline ends. CDR3 sequence reads: CASSLPVGGGDGQYF. Here the CDR3 DNA reads TGCGCCAGCAGCCTGCCGGTGGGAGGAGGGGACGGGCAGTACTTC.

This clonotype occurred many times. The chain uses TRBV4-3 and TRBJ1-2, with D perhaps TRBD1 (6 bases). The CDR3 runs 15 residues. V gave up 0 bases and J gave up 5 bases, with 13 bases separating them. Germline lookup yields CDR1 LGHNA and CDR2 YSLEER. CDR3 region: CASSQEGHPMYGYTF. CDR3 DNA: TGCGCCAGCAGCCAAGAGGGACATCCGATGTATGGCTACACCTTC.

This clonotype was counted at least ten times. The rearrangement joins TRBV2 to TRBJ2-5; the match to TRBD1 covers 10 bases. J lost 5 bases, V lost 5 bases, and 8 bases had no gene match. This CDR3 has 15 residues. Germline assignment: CDR1 SNHLY and CDR2 FYNNEI. CDR3: CASSSGQGVSETQYF. CDR3 nucleotides: TGTGCCAGCAGTTCCGGACAGGGGGTCTCGGAGACCCAGTACTTC.

To note about this clonotype: A read error is possible here, since a much larger clone lies one base away. The CDR3 nucleotides are TGTGCCAGCACAAACACCGCGGAGCTGCTTTTT. Translation gives CASTNTAELLF. The V call is TRBV6-1, the J call TRBJ2-2; no clear D gene. CDR3 length equals 11 residues. Germline V gene sequence: CDR1 MNHNS, CDR2 SASEGT.

The table lists this clonotype with a few counts. A much larger clone sits a single nucleotide away, making a read error possible. CDR3 sequence (DNA): TGTGCCAGCAGCTCGTCAGAATGGATTGAAAAACTGTTTTTT. Its translation: CASSSSEWIEKLFF. V and J are TRBV11-3 and TRBJ1-4; no clear D gene. The germline V gene encodes CDR1 SGHNT and CDR2 YENEEA. V lost 4 bases and J lost 7, with 13 bases in between. CDR3 size: 14 residues.

V is TRBV20-1 and J is TRBJ2-3; D is undetermined. The CDR3 runs to 15 residues. V lost 0 bases and J 6 bases, leaving 16 bases between the germline ends. Per the germline V gene, CDR1 is DFQATT and CDR2 is SNEGSKA (reference sequence). The CDR3 DNA reads as TGCAGTGCTAGAGAGGTGGTCTTGGGATCGGATACGCAGTATTTT. As protein: CSAREVVLGSDTQYF.

This sequence joins TRBV6-1 and TRBJ2-1; D is unresolved. Trimming shortened V by 5 bases and J by 8 bases, and 7 bases separated the two germline ends. This CDR3 is built from 11 residues. Germline assignment: CDR1 MNHNS and CDR2 SASEGT. Here the CDR3 reads CASSRYDEQFF. The CDR3 DNA sequence: TGTGCCAGCAGTCGTTACGATGAGCAGTTCTTC.

This clonotype was observed at least ten times. The chain couples TRBV7-9 to TRBJ1-2; D remains ambiguous. V was shortened by 5 bases and J by 2 bases, with 6 bases between the two germline ends. This CDR3 has 12 amino acids. Germline V CDR1 and CDR2: SEHNR, FQNEAQ (reference sequence). CDR3 nucleotide sequence: TGTGCCAGCAGCCCCGGAAACTATGGCTACACCTTC. Translated, it gives CASSPGNYGYTF.

This clonotype showed up just a few times. This chain connects TRBV12-3 or TRBV12-4 to TRBJ1-3, with D possibly being TRBD1 (5 bases). The CDR3 is 14 residues long. With 2 bases removed from V and 3 bases from J, the gap between germline ends came to 8 bases. CDR3 sequence: CASSLRQGGNTIYF. The CDR3 DNA reads TGTGCCAGCAGTTTACGGCAGGGTGGAAACACCATATATTTT.

This rearrangement joins TRBV24-1 to TRBJ2-2; D ambiguous. The CDR3 has 15 residues. Germline loops: CDR1 KGHDR, CDR2 SFDVKD. V lost 4 bases to trimming and J lost 0 bases, with 8 bases between them. The CDR3 DNA reads TGTGCCACCAGTGAGGCCCAGGCGAACACCGGGGAGCTGTTTTTT. Translating it yields CATSEAQANTGELFF.

This clonotype appeared many times. The chain carries TRBV11-3 and TRBJ2-3; 7 nucleotides align to TRBD1. CDR1 SGHNT and CDR2 YENEEA come from the germline V gene. The CDR3 totals 15 residues. The trim removed 5 bases at V and 0 bases at J, leaving 5 bases unmatched. CDR3 residues: CASSPEGASTDTQYF. The CDR3 bases are TGTGCCAGCAGCCCCGAGGGGGCTAGCACAGATACGCAGTATTTT.

This clonotype was picked up many times. The chain employs TRBV6-5 and TRBJ2-1; TRBD2 matches at 10 bases. In germline, CDR1 is MNHEY, CDR2 SVGAGI. After removal of 4 bases from V and 10 bases from J, the junction contained 10 bases not matched to a gene. This CDR3 has 15 amino acids. CDR3 in amino acids: CASSFVASGSREQFF. The CDR3 region has the DNA TGTGCCAGCAGTTTTGTCGCTAGCGGGAGTCGGGAGCAGTTCTTC.

The sample holds a few counts of this clonotype. The chain uses TRBV6-1 and TRBJ2-7; the D gene is possibly TRBD1 (5 bases). This CDR3 comprises 14 residues. From germline, CDR1 is MNHNS and CDR2 SASEGT. The V end was cut by 4 bases, the J end by 3 bases, with 13 bases between. The CDR3 coding sequence is TGTGCCAGCAGTGCCTGGACAAGTCACTACGAGCAGTACTTC. It codes for CASSAWTSHYEQYF.

The sample holds many counts of this clonotype. The V call is TRBV6-9, the J call TRBJ2-6; D gene ambiguous. This CDR3 is built from 14 residues. Looked up from germline, CDR1 is MNHGY and CDR2 is SVAAGI. Between the trimmed V and J ends, which lost 4 bases and 3 bases, there was a span of 7 bases. CDR3 in DNA: TGTGCCAGCAGTTCCAATTTTGGGGCCAACGTCCTGACTTTC. Translation gives CASSSNFGANVLTF.

Within the sample, this clonotype is medium-sized. The CDR3 loop is CASSSRDRDYEQYF. CDR3 DNA: TGTGCCAGCAGTTCCCGGGACAGGGACTACGAGCAGTACTTC. The chain has TRBV6-5 and TRBJ2-7; TRBD1 matches 9 bases. In germline, CDR1 is MNHEY, CDR2 SVGAGI. V was pared by 4 bases and J by 3 bases, with 4 bases of the junction left unmatched. CDR3 length: 14 residues.

This clonotype has a count of ten or more. V usage is TRBV7-2 and J usage is TRBJ2-2; D tentatively fits TRBD1 or TRBD2 (5 bases each). CDR3 length: 14 amino acids. Germline CDR1 is SGHTA and CDR2 is FQGNSA. V was clipped by 5 bases and J by 4 bases, with 11 bases between them. The CDR3 loop reads CASSQGRATGELFF. CDR3 in DNA: TGTGCCAGCAGCCAGGGACGGGCCACCGGGGAGCTGTTTTTT.

This clonotype has at least ten counts. The V call is TRBV14, the J call TRBJ1-1, with 10 bases fitting TRBD1. In germline, CDR1 is SGHDN, CDR2 FVKESK. CDR3 size: 14 residues. The trim removed 6 bases at V and 1 base at J, leaving 2 bases unmatched. The CDR3 loop reads CASRRQGANTEAFF. The CDR3, as DNA: TGTGCCAGCAGGCGACAGGGGGCGAACACTGAAGCTTTCTTT.

As concerns this clonotype: A far larger clone is one base from this, pointing to a likely read error. The chain is built from TRBV6-9 and TRBJ2-4, with TRBD2 identical over 7 bases. Germline V gene sequence: CDR1 MNHGY, CDR2 SVAAGI. CDR3 length: 12 amino acids. CDR3 residues: CASSSGGYIKYF. CDR3 coding DNA: TGTGCCAGCAGTTCGGGGGGATACATTAAGTACTTC.

This clonotype came up many times. The chain couples TRBV12-3 or TRBV12-4 to TRBJ2-3; D is possibly TRBD1 or TRBD2 (5 bases each). V dropped 4 bases and J dropped 0 bases, with 5 bases sitting between them. The CDR3 contains 13 residues. The CDR3 DNA is TGTGCCAGCAGTTGGGACAGCACAGATACGCAGTATTTT. It encodes CASSWDSTDTQYF.

This clonotype was detected ten times or more. This chain links TRBV4-1 with TRBJ2-7, with 9 bases identical to TRBD2. CDR1 is MGHRA and CDR2 is YSYEKL in the germline V gene. CDR3 size: 17 residues. Trimming at V came to 0 bases and at J to 6 bases, leaving 12 bases not matched to a gene. This CDR3 is CASSQDWREGRGGEQYF. The DNA of the CDR3 is TGCGCCAGCAGCCAAGATTGGCGGGAGGGCCGAGGGGGCGAGCAGTACTTC.

This clonotype was seen at least ten times. The chain links TRBV11-3 to TRBJ2-3, with TRBD2 matching over 11 bases. This CDR3 is built from 15 residues. The germline V gene has CDR1 SGHNT and CDR2 YENEEA. After removal of 10 bases from V and 4 bases from J, the junction contained 10 bases not matched to a gene. In nucleotides, the CDR3 is TGTGCCACCAAGATAGCGGGAGGGTTATCAGATACGCAGTATTTT. It codes for CATKIAGGLSDTQYF.

With respect to this clonotype: Just one base apart from a much larger clone, this may be a read error. The rearrangement links TRBV4-2 to TRBJ2-1; tentative D call: TRBD2 (6 bases). The CDR3 consists of 15 residues. Germline lookup yields CDR1 LGHNA and CDR2 YNFKEQ. The CDR3 loop reads CACSQDILLASEQFF. CDR3 in DNA: TGTGCCTGCAGCCAAGATATTCTTCTAGCGAGTGAGCAGTTCTTC.

This clonotype has at least ten counts. The CDR3 spells CASTLAGGYEQYF. CDR3 coding DNA: TGTGCCAGCACCCTAGCGGGAGGGTACGAGCAGTACTTC. This chain joins TRBV12-3 or TRBV12-4 and TRBJ2-7; 12 nucleotides match TRBD2. The CDR3 totals 13 residues. J lost 4 bases, V lost 7 bases, and 2 bases had no gene match.